These T cell receptor beta chains were read from a single sample in a study of yellow fever vaccine responses in identical twins. TCRdb re-analysed the RT-PCR reads in MiXCR, keeping a single row per CDR3 protein. Among 1,200 or so distinct CDR3 sequences listed, roughly 84% were seen once. Sequencing was performed on T cells from blood (PBMCs), unsorted or a sorted subset (not recorded which), taken before or after yellow fever vaccination (not recorded which). Source of these receptors: a female donor who received the yellow fever vaccine. CDR3s include the opening cysteine and the closing phenylalanine or tryptophan. The D gene is left open where the match is weak. The listing skips clone size in some rows; elsewhere it reads once, few, many or a size class.

D gene	V gene	J gene	clone size	CDR3 protein	CDR3 DNA
-	TRBV6-1	TRBJ1-1	-	CASSGKSENTEAFF	TGTGCCAGCAGTGGCAAGAGCGAGAACACTGAAGCTTTCTTT
-	TRBV10-1	TRBJ1-3	-	CASSERTWGTIYF	TGCGCCAGCAGTGAGAGGACGTGGGGCACCATATATTTT
-	TRBV5-5	TRBJ1-5	-	CASSLGSGSNQPQHF	TGTGCCAGCAGCTTGGGGAGCGGGTCCAATCAGCCCCAGCATTTT
TRBD2	TRBV20-1	TRBJ2-1	-	CSASSGSISYNEQFF	TGCAGTGCTAGCAGCGGGAGTATCTCCTACAATGAGCAGTTCTTC
-	TRBV29-1	TRBJ2-2	-	CSVKDISGELFF	TGCAGCGTTAAAGACATCTCCGGGGAGCTGTTTTTT
-	TRBV24-1	TRBJ2-1	-	CAIAWRYNEQFF	TGTGCCATCGCGTGGAGATACAATGAGCAGTTCTTC
-	TRBV11-1	TRBJ1-1	-	CASSSQRGTEAFF	TGTGCCAGCAGCTCCCAACGGGGGACTGAAGCTTTCTTT
-	TRBV14	TRBJ1-5	-	CASSQGGMDQPQHF	TGTGCCAGCAGCCAGGGGGGTATGGATCAGCCCCAGCATTTT
TRBD1	TRBV23-1	TRBJ1-4	-	CASSPTGSREKLFF	TGCGCCAGCAGTCCGACAGGGTCTCGAGAAAAACTGTTTTTT
TRBD2	TRBV11-2	TRBJ2-7	-	CASSSRQRAGGTYEQYF	TGTGCCAGCAGCTCCCGGCAGCGAGCGGGAGGCACCTACGAGCAGTACTTC
-	TRBV11-2	TRBJ2-7	-	CASSLLAGSEQYF	TGTGCCAGCAGCCTACTGGCCGGGAGCGAGCAGTACTTC
-	TRBV11-1	TRBJ2-5	-	CASSRELVIQETQYF	TGTGCCAGCAGCCGAGAATTGGTGATCCAAGAGACCCAGTACTTC
-	TRBV11-2	TRBJ2-3	-	CASSFPSTSTDTQYF	TGTGCCAGCAGCTTCCCTTCTACTAGCACAGATACGCAGTATTTT
-	TRBV11-2	TRBJ2-7	once	CASRTRGLPQQYF	TGTGCCAGCAGAACGCGGGGCCTCCCGCAGCAGTACTTC
TRBD2	TRBV4-3	TRBJ2-1	-	CASSSRLAGSSYNEQFF	TGCGCCAGCAGCTCACGACTAGCGGGTAGCTCCTACAATGAGCAGTTCTTC
-	TRBV7-6	TRBJ1-2	-	CASSLGAGISGYTF	TGTGCCAGCAGCTTAGGGGCTGGAATTTCCGGCTACACCTTC
-	TRBV20-1	TRBJ1-2	-	CSASGRSASGGYTF	TGCAGTGCTAGTGGCCGGTCGGCATCCGGGGGCTACACCTTC
TRBD1	TRBV6-2/TRBV6-3	TRBJ1-1	few	CASSSGQGGLNTEAFF	TGTGCCAGCAGTTCCGGACAGGGGGGTTTGAACACTGAAGCTTTCTTT
-	TRBV29-1	TRBJ2-2	-	CSVEEGSNTGELFF	TGCAGCGTTGAAGAAGGTTCGAACACCGGGGAGCTGTTTTTT
TRBD2	TRBV5-1	TRBJ2-3	few	CASSFASSGGRDTQYF	TGCGCCAGCAGCTTCGCGTCTAGCGGGGGACGGGATACGCAGTATTTT
-	TRBV7-2	TRBJ1-5	once	CASSLAPASNQPQHF	TGTGCCAGCAGCTTAGCGCCGGCAAGCAATCAGCCCCAGCATTTT
-	TRBV21-1	TRBJ1-5	-	CASPLGTGGLYSNQPQHF	TGTGCCAGCCCACTAGGGACAGGGGGCTTGTATAGCAATCAGCCCCAGCATTTT
-	TRBV7-3	TRBJ2-1	once	CASSVDRDNEQFF	TGTGCCAGCAGCGTTGACAGAGACAATGAGCAGTTCTTC
-	TRBV11-1	TRBJ2-1	-	CASSLLSSYNEQFF	TGTGCCAGCAGCCTCCTGAGCTCCTACAATGAGCAGTTCTTC
TRBD1	TRBV6-5	TRBJ1-2	-	CASSFETGGIMYGYTF	TGTGCCAGCAGTTTCGAGACAGGGGGCATCATGTATGGCTACACCTTC
TRBD2	TRBV11-2	TRBJ2-7	-	CASSLHIAGLYEQYF	TGTGCCAGCAGCCTACATATAGCGGGGCTCTACGAGCAGTACTTC
-	TRBV4-3	TRBJ1-1	-	CASSQGPANTEAFF	TGCGCCAGCAGCCAAGGTCCGGCGAACACTGAAGCTTTCTTT
-	TRBV4-2	TRBJ2-7	-	CASSQDGAYEQYF	TGTGCCAGCAGCCAAGATGGGGCCTACGAGCAGTACTTC
TRBD1	TRBV9	TRBJ2-7	-	CASSVAGSGGTGEQYF	TGTGCCAGCAGCGTAGCGGGGTCAGGGGGAACGGGTGAACAGTACTTC
TRBD1	TRBV4-2	TRBJ1-4	-	CASSPGDRGEEKLFF	TGTGCCAGCAGCCCCGGGGACAGGGGCGAGGAAAAACTGTTTTTT
-	TRBV11-1	TRBJ2-1	-	CASSLVVGDPNEQFF	TGTGCCAGCAGCTTAGTCGTGGGGGACCCCAATGAGCAGTTCTTC
TRBD2	TRBV20-1	TRBJ2-2	-	CSAPSGGGTGELFF	TGCAGTGCTCCCTCGGGGGGAGGCACCGGGGAGCTGTTTTTT
TRBD1	TRBV10-3	TRBJ1-1	-	CAISSGTGVTEAFF	TGTGCCATCTCGTCCGGGACAGGGGTCACTGAAGCTTTCTTT
-	TRBV30	TRBJ1-2	few	CAFTTTGPEGYTF	TGTGCCTTCACGACAACGGGGCCCGAAGGCTACACCTTC
-	TRBV6-2/TRBV6-3	TRBJ2-7	once	CASSYSVASSYEQYF	TGTGCCAGCAGTTACTCGGTCGCGAGCTCCTACGAGCAGTACTTC
TRBD1	TRBV11-2	TRBJ2-1	-	CASSLGSGTGNEQFF	TGTGCCAGCAGCTTAGGATCCGGGACAGGCAATGAGCAGTTCTTC
-	TRBV28	TRBJ2-7	-	CASSFGSYEQYF	TGTGCCAGCAGTTTTGGGTCCTACGAGCAGTACTTC
-	TRBV4-1	TRBJ1-5	-	CASSQEDGGNQPQHF	TGCGCCAGCAGCCAAGAGGACGGTGGTAATCAGCCCCAGCATTTT
-	TRBV11-2	TRBJ1-2	-	CASSFPTRGYTF	TGTGCCAGCAGCTTTCCCACGAGAGGCTACACCTTC
-	TRBV7-3	TRBJ2-1	-	CASSPLGGYNEQFF	TGTGCCAGCAGCCCCCTGGGCGGCTACAATGAGCAGTTCTTC
-	TRBV13	TRBJ2-3	-	CASRPVISSTDTQYF	TGTGCCAGCAGGCCCGTCATTTCTAGCACAGATACGCAGTATTTT
-	TRBV20-1	TRBJ1-1	once	CSAPDGREAFF	TGCAGTGCCCCGGACGGCCGTGAAGCTTTCTTT
TRBD1	TRBV5-1	TRBJ2-1	-	CASSQGDSYNEQFF	TGCGCCAGCAGCCAGGGGGACTCCTACAATGAGCAGTTCTTC
-	TRBV3-1	TRBJ1-1	-	CASSQVGGNTEAFF	TGTGCCAGCAGCCAAGTAGGCGGTAACACTGAAGCTTTCTTT